These T cell receptor beta chains were read from a single sample in a study of blood T cell repertoires in COVID-19. Libraries were prepared by immunoSEQ multiplex PCR; TCRdb keeps only in-frame clonotypes and omits some of them. The sample lists 80,000 to 85,000 clones, more than 80% seen once, with under 15% in the top ten. The sequencing input was peripheral blood. The receptors stem from a human donor in a cohort sampled during active COVID-19. Each CDR3 is given with its conserved first and last residue. Each record gives: D gene, J gene, CDR3 length, V gene, clone size, CDR3 DNA, CDR3 protein. The D gene is left open where the match is weak. Size is omitted from some rows. Given values are once, few, many or a class for expanded clones.

NA | TRBJ1-2 | 11 | TRBV7-9 | NA | TGTGCCAGCAGTAACGTAGTAGGCTACACCTTC | CASSNVVGYTF
TRBD1 | TRBJ1-5 | 15 | TRBV2 | few | TGTGCCAGCAAACCCGACAGGGAGAGAACTCAGCCCCAGCATTTT | CASKPDRERTQPQHF
TRBD2 | TRBJ2-7 | 15 | TRBV10-1 | NA | TGCGCCAGCAGTGAAGGCGGGGGTCCCAACTACGAGCAGTACTTC | CASSEGGGPNYEQYF
NA | TRBJ1-1 | 14 | TRBV5-8 | NA | TGTGCCAGCAGCGGCACAGGGTATTACACTGAAGCTTTCTTT | CASSGTGYYTEAFF
NA | TRBJ2-1 | 17 | TRBV5-1 | NA | TGCGCCAGCAGCTTGGTAAAGGACAGTAGGTATGCGGATGAGCAGTTCTTC | CASSLVKDSRYADEQFF
NA | TRBJ1-5 | 14 | TRBV2 | NA | TGTGCCAGCAGGGAGGGGCAGCCGAATCAGCCCCAGCATTTT | CASREGQPNQPQHF
NA | TRBJ1-3 | 16 | TRBV5-1 | NA | TGCGCCAGCAGCTTGGCAGGACAGCTGTACGGAAACACCATATATTTT | CASSLAGQLYGNTIYF
NA | TRBJ2-5 | 17 | TRBV14 | NA | TGTGCCAGCAGCCAAATATGGTGGGTTAGCGGACAAGAGACCCAGTACTTC | CASSQIWWVSGQETQYF
TRBD2 | TRBJ2-7 | 15 | TRBV2 | NA | TGTGCCAGCAGGGGCGGGACTACCTCGTTCTACGAGCAGTACTTC | CASRGGTTSFYEQYF
NA | TRBJ1-4 | 11 | TRBV2 | NA | TGTGCCCAGCGGGGTGATGAAAAACTGTTTTTT | CAQRGDEKLFF
NA | TRBJ1-1 | 12 | TRBV29-1 | NA | TGTAGCGCCTCTAGGGGGAACACTGAAGCTTTCTTT | CSASRGNTEAFF
TRBD2 | TRBJ2-7 | 12 | TRBV6-6 | NA | TGTGCCAGCAGCGGGACTAGCAATCGGATAGACTTC | CASSGTSNRIDF
NA | TRBJ1-6 | 13 | TRBV3-1/TRBV3-2 | NA | TGTGCCAGCAGCCACGACAGTAATTCACCCCTCCACTTT | CASSHDSNSPLHF
NA | TRBJ1-1 | 17 | TRBV7-2 | NA | TGTGCCAGCAGCTTCAATTACAGGGTATTTGGGAACACTGAAGCTTTCTTT | CASSFNYRVFGNTEAFF
TRBD1 | TRBJ2-7 | 14 | TRBV13 | NA | TGTGCCAGCAGCTCCCGGGACAGCTCCTACGAGCAGTACTTC | CASSSRDSSYEQYF
TRBD2 | TRBJ2-1 | 16 | TRBV5-3 | once | TGTGCCAGAAGCGCCCAGCGGGGGTCCTCCTACAATGAGCAGTTCTTC | CARSAQRGSSYNEQFF